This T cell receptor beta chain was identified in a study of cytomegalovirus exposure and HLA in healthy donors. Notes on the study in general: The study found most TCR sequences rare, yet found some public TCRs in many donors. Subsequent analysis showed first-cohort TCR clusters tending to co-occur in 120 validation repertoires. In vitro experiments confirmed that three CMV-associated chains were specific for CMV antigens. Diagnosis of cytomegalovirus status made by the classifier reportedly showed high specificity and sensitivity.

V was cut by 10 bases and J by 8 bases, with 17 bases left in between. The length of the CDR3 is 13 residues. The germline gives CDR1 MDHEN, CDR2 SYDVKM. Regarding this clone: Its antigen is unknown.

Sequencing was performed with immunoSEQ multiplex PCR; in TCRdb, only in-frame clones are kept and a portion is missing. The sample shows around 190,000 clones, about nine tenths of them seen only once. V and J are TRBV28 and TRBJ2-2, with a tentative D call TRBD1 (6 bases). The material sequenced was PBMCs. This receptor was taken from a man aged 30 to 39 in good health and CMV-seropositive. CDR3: CATTQGSTGELFF. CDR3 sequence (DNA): TGTGCCACCACCCAGGGGTCGACTGGGGAGCTGTTTTTT.